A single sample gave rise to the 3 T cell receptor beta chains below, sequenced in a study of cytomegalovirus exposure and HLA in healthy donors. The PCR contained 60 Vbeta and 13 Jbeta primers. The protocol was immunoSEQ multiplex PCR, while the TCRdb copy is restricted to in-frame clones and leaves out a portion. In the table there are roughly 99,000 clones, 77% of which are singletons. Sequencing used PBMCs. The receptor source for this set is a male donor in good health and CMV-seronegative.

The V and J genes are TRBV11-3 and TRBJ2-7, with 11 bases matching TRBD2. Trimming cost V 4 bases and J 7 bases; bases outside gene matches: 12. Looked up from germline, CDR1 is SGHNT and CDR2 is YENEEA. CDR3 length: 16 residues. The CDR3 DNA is TGTGCCAGCAGCTCTGGGACTAGCGGTCTACCGGGGGAGCAGTACTTC. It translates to CASSSGTSGLPGEQYF.

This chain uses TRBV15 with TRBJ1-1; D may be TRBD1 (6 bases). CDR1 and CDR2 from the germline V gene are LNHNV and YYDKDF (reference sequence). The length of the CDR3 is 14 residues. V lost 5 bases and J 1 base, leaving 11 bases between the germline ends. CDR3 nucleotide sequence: TGTGCCACCAGCTATTTAGGGGGGAACACTGAAGCTTTCTTT. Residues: CATSYLGGNTEAFF.

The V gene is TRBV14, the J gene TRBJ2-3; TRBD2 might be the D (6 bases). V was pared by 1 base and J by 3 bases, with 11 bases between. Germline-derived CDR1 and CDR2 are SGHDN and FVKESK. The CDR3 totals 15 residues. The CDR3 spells CASSQALAGTDTQYF. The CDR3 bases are TGTGCCAGCAGCCAAGCTCTCGCGGGAACAGATACGCAGTATTTT.